This is a list of T cell receptor beta chains from one sample in a study of blood T cell repertoires in COVID-19. The data were produced by immunoSEQ multiplex PCR, yet TCRdb's version contains in-frame clones alone and is incomplete. Of fewer than 350,000 clones listed, approximately 86% were seen once; the top ten hold around 4.5%. Material for sequencing was PBMCs or T cells enriched from blood (not recorded which). The receptor source for this set is a woman between 40 and 50 years old with acute COVID-19. The CDR3 runs from the conserved cysteine through the conserved F or W. Fields, in order: V gene, J gene, D gene, clone size, CDR3 protein, CDR3 DNA. A D gene is named only where the DNA matches it firmly. Clone size is given for some rows only: seen once, a few or many times, or a class if the clone is expanded.

v_call: TRBV4-2
j_call: TRBJ2-6
d_call: TRBD1
clone_size: NA
cdr3_aa: CASSQDVSGSQTGVGANVLTF
cdr3_nt: TGTGCCAGCAGCCAAGATGTCTCGGGTTCCCAAACAGGGGTCGGGGCCAACGTCCTGACTTTC

v_call: TRBV19
j_call: TRBJ2-2
d_call: NA
clone_size: NA
cdr3_aa: CASSIAPQGTGELFF
cdr3_nt: TGTGCCAGTAGTATAGCCCCACAGGGCACCGGGGAGCTGTTTTTT

v_call: TRBV10-3
j_call: TRBJ1-3
d_call: NA
clone_size: NA
cdr3_aa: CAISESSSSGNTIYF
cdr3_nt: TGTGCCATCAGTGAGTCGTCCAGCTCTGGAAACACCATATATTTT

v_call: TRBV5-6
j_call: TRBJ1-1
d_call: TRBD1
clone_size: NA
cdr3_aa: CASNPQGAQVNTEAFF
cdr3_nt: TGTGCCAGCAACCCACAGGGGGCGCAGGTGAACACTGAAGCTTTCTTT

v_call: TRBV5-1
j_call: TRBJ1-2
d_call: TRBD1
clone_size: NA
cdr3_aa: CASSLAGGGDYGYTF
cdr3_nt: TGCGCCAGCAGCTTGGCCGGAGGGGGCGACTATGGCTACACCTTC

v_call: TRBV7-3
j_call: TRBJ1-2
d_call: TRBD1
clone_size: NA
cdr3_aa: CASSPGQGSSYGYTF
cdr3_nt: TGTGCCAGCAGCCCTGGACAGGGTAGTTCTTATGGCTACACCTTC

v_call: TRBV12-3/TRBV12-4
j_call: TRBJ2-7
d_call: NA
clone_size: NA
cdr3_aa: CASSLFQFYEQYF
cdr3_nt: TGTGCCAGCAGTTTATTTCAGTTCTACGAGCAGTACTTC

v_call: TRBV7-2
j_call: TRBJ2-6
d_call: TRBD1
clone_size: NA
cdr3_aa: CASSLQGATGANVLTF
cdr3_nt: TGTGCCAGCAGCTTACAGGGGGCTACTGGGGCCAACGTCCTGACTTTC

v_call: TRBV21-1
j_call: TRBJ2-2
d_call: NA
clone_size: NA
cdr3_aa: CASSRDRVSSTGELFF
cdr3_nt: TGTGCCAGCAGCAGAGACAGGGTGAGTAGCACCGGGGAGCTGTTTTTT

v_call: TRBV10-3
j_call: TRBJ1-5
d_call: NA
clone_size: NA
cdr3_aa: CAISESRGTLSNQPQHF
cdr3_nt: TGTGCCATCAGTGAGTCGCGAGGGACACTGAGCAATCAGCCCCAGCATTTT

v_call: TRBV7-3
j_call: TRBJ2-3
d_call: TRBD1
clone_size: NA
cdr3_aa: CASSLAGTGYDTQYF
cdr3_nt: TGTGCCAGCAGCCTAGCCGGGACAGGGTATGATACGCAGTATTTT

v_call: TRBV4-3
j_call: TRBJ2-1
d_call: NA
clone_size: NA
cdr3_aa: CASSQDSGVSSYNEQFF
cdr3_nt: TGCGCCAGCAGCCAAGATTCGGGGGTCAGCTCCTACAATGAGCAGTTCTTC

v_call: TRBV10-3
j_call: TRBJ1-6
d_call: NA
clone_size: once
cdr3_aa: CAISAMEEGNSPLHF
cdr3_nt: TGTGCCATCAGTGCGATGGAGGAGGGCAATTCACCCCTCCACTTT

v_call: TRBV27
j_call: TRBJ1-6
d_call: TRBD1
clone_size: NA
cdr3_aa: CASSLQGLTAGGPLHF
cdr3_nt: TGTGCCAGCAGCCTACAGGGGCTGACCGCAGGGGGACCCCTCCACTTT

v_call: TRBV28
j_call: TRBJ1-2
d_call: TRBD1
clone_size: NA
cdr3_aa: CASSPGQGASYTF
cdr3_nt: TGTGCCAGCAGTCCGGGACAGGGGGCGAGCTACACCTTC

v_call: TRBV4-2
j_call: TRBJ1-2
d_call: NA
clone_size: NA
cdr3_aa: CASSQGSDSARGYTF
cdr3_nt: TGTGCCAGCAGCCAAGGATCGGACAGCGCCAGGGGCTACACCTTC

v_call: TRBV9
j_call: TRBJ2-7
d_call: TRBD1
clone_size: NA
cdr3_aa: CASSVGHRGSYEQYF
cdr3_nt: TGTGCCAGCAGCGTAGGCCACAGGGGATCCTACGAGCAGTACTTC

v_call: TRBV7-8
j_call: TRBJ2-7
d_call: TRBD1
clone_size: NA
cdr3_aa: CASSWDRGHEQYF
cdr3_nt: TGTGCCAGCAGCTGGGACAGGGGCCACGAGCAGTACTTC

v_call: TRBV11-2
j_call: TRBJ2-7
d_call: TRBD2
clone_size: few
cdr3_aa: CASSQFQRGAPYEQYF
cdr3_nt: TGTGCCAGCAGCCAATTTCAGCGGGGGGCTCCCTACGAGCAGTACTTC

v_call: TRBV11-2
j_call: TRBJ2-3
d_call: TRBD1
clone_size: NA
cdr3_aa: CASSSRQKGQGDTQYF
cdr3_nt: TGTGCCAGCAGCTCTCGGCAAAAAGGACAGGGAGATACGCAGTATTTT

v_call: TRBV6-5
j_call: TRBJ2-7
d_call: TRBD1
clone_size: NA
cdr3_aa: CASSYGTDLEQYF
cdr3_nt: TGTGCCAGCAGTTATGGGACAGACCTAGAGCAGTACTTC

v_call: TRBV3-1/TRBV3-2
j_call: TRBJ1-2
d_call: TRBD1
clone_size: NA
cdr3_aa: CASSQQTRTGGGYTF
cdr3_nt: TGTGCCAGCAGCCAACAAACAAGGACAGGGGGTGGCTACACCTTC

v_call: TRBV3-1/TRBV3-2
j_call: TRBJ2-2
d_call: NA
clone_size: NA
cdr3_aa: CASSQGRFRDRSTGELFF
cdr3_nt: TGTGCCAGCAGCCAAGGTCGCTTCCGGGATAGGAGCACCGGGGAGCTGTTTTTT

v_call: TRBV27
j_call: TRBJ2-7
d_call: TRBD1
clone_size: NA
cdr3_aa: CASSSRGQGTTLGYEQYF
cdr3_nt: TGTGCCAGCAGTTCGCGCGGACAGGGGACTACCCTCGGGTACGAGCAGTACTTC

v_call: TRBV5-4
j_call: TRBJ1-1
d_call: NA
clone_size: NA
cdr3_aa: CASSLSHKNTEAFF
cdr3_nt: TGTGCCAGCAGCCTCTCACACAAGAACACTGAAGCTTTCTTT

v_call: TRBV7-8
j_call: TRBJ2-1
d_call: TRBD1
clone_size: NA
cdr3_aa: CASSLGHRGRYNEQFF
cdr3_nt: TGTGCCAGCAGCTTAGGCCACAGGGGGAGATACAATGAGCAGTTCTTC

v_call: TRBV3-1/TRBV3-2
j_call: TRBJ2-4
d_call: NA
clone_size: NA
cdr3_aa: CASSLTSAPPIF
cdr3_nt: TGTGCCAGCAGCCTTACGTCCGCCCCACCTATATTC

v_call: TRBV19
j_call: TRBJ1-1
d_call: TRBD1
clone_size: NA
cdr3_aa: CASSIGQGRYTEAFF
cdr3_nt: TGTGCCAGTAGTATAGGACAGGGTCGGTACACTGAAGCTTTCTTT